This T cell receptor beta chain is drawn from a study of CD8 T cells in ankylosing spondylitis. Study findings and constraints: Several of the motif variants were reported before in synovial fluid and blood from reactive arthritis. One TCR beta motif, made up of roughly eight highly homologous variants, appeared characteristic of ankylosing spondylitis blood. The authors reported significant enrichment of disease-linked clones in matched ankylosing spondylitis synovial fluid. CD8+ disease-linked clones were present at relatively low frequencies in blood.

Trimming stripped 5 bases from V and 0 bases from J, with 4 bases between. The CDR3 spans 12 residues. Germline V gene lookup returns CDR1 MDHEN and CDR2 SYDVKM. Researchers built TCR beta libraries using quantitative 5'-RACE with molecular barcodes. One entry per CDR3 protein, called by TCRdb with MiXCR from the 5' RACE reads. The repertoire holds a few hundred thousand distinct CDR3 sequences, with roughly 13% as singletons. This clonotype was recorded many times. Its matching antigen is unknown. The sequence was collected from a male donor with ankylosing spondylitis. This chain links TRBV28 with TRBJ1-1; D gene uncertain. The specimen was blood, either unsorted or a sorted T cell fraction (not recorded which). CDR3 in DNA: TGTGCCAGCAGTCCCCTGAACACTGAAGCTTTCTTT. Residues: CASSPLNTEAFF.